The 19 T cell receptor beta chains below were found in one sample sequenced in a study of blood T cell repertoires in COVID-19. Sequencing used immunoSEQ multiplex PCR; TCRdb keeps in-frame clones, though not all of them. The sample includes fewer than 300,000 clones, 75% to 95% of them seen just once. The sequencing input was PBMCs or T cells enriched from blood (not recorded which). All receptors come from a woman in her thirties who had recovered from COVID-19.

This chain links TRBV29-1 with TRBJ1-2; unclear D gene. This CDR3 contains 11 residues. Trimming removed 7 bases from V and 5 bases from J, with 11 bases in between. Germline CDR1 and CDR2: SQVTM and ANQGSEA. Written as DNA, the CDR3 is TGCAGCGCTGTGACCGGGTATGGCTACACCTTC. Encoded protein: CSAVTGYGYTF.

This chain connects TRBV2 to TRBJ2-5, with 8 bases identical to TRBD1. CDR1 SNHLY and CDR2 FYNNEI come from the germline V gene. This CDR3 comprises 13 residues. V was clipped by 7 bases and J by 1 base; unmatched bases: 2. The CDR3 loop is CASIGTGQETQYF. DNA for the CDR3: TGTGCCAGCATCGGGACAGGCCAAGAGACCCAGTACTTC.

The CDR3 protein is CASRGTGGGDTEAFF. The CDR3 DNA follows: TGTGCCAGCAGAGGGACAGGGGGCGGTGACACTGAAGCTTTCTTT. The chain recombines TRBV28 with TRBJ1-1, with 12 positions matching TRBD1. The junction had 5 bases not matched to a gene; V was cut back by 6 bases and J by 3 bases. The CDR3 covers 15 residues. Germline CDR1 is MDHEN and CDR2 is SYDVKM.

V usage is TRBV7-6 and J usage is TRBJ2-5, with a weak D call TRBD1 (6 bases). The CDR3 sequence is 13 residues long. The germline V gene encodes CDR1 SGHVS and CDR2 FNYEAQ. Trimming removed 10 bases from V and 2 bases from J, with 14 bases in between. CDR3 loop: CATLGADQETQYF. The CDR3 nucleotides read TGTGCCACGTTGGGGGCAGATCAAGAGACCCAGTACTTC.

V and J are TRBV30 and TRBJ2-1; D perhaps matches TRBD1 (6 bases). Germline CDR1 and CDR2: GTSNPN and SVGIG (reference sequence). V was shortened by 5 bases and J by 3 bases, with 20 bases between the two germline ends. The CDR3 length is 16 residues. DNA for the CDR3: TGTGCCTGGGGAACAGGGCGCTCCTTCATCTACAATGAGCAGTTCTTC. It specifies CAWGTGRSFIYNEQFF.

The rearrangement joins TRBV7-9 to TRBJ1-2; TRBD1 aligns across 8 bases. Germline lookup yields CDR1 SEHNR and CDR2 FQNEAQ (reference sequence). J lost 2 bases, V lost 3 bases, and 5 bases had no gene match. The CDR3 loop spans 15 amino acids. CDR3 amino acids: CASSLGQGANYGYTF. In DNA, the CDR3 is TGTGCCAGCAGCTTGGGGCAGGGGGCCAACTATGGCTACACCTTC.

This chain connects TRBV7-2 to TRBJ2-1; 9 positions agree with TRBD2. The CDR3 contains 17 residues. CDR1 is SGHTA and CDR2 is FQGNSA in the germline V gene. V dropped 1 base and J dropped 3; count of bases not matched to a gene: 7. CDR3 nucleotide sequence: TGTGCCAGCAGCTTAGTGCTGGCGGGAGGGATCTACAATGAGCAGTTCTTC. Translated, it gives CASSLVLAGGIYNEQFF. Filled out from reference TRBV7-2 and TRBJ2-1, the complete variable domain reads GAGVSQSPSNKVTEKGKDVELRCDPISGHTALYWYRQSLGQGLEFLIYFQGNSAPDKSGLPSDRFSAERTGGSVSTLTIQRTQQEDSAVYLCASSLVLAGGIYNEQFFGPGTRLTVL.

The chain's CDR3 is CASSPGQASGEPQHF. The CDR3 nucleotides read TGTGCCAGCAGCCCGGGACAGGCCTCTGGGGAGCCCCAGCATTTT. This chain uses TRBV9 with TRBJ1-5, with TRBD1 matching 8 bases. Trimming took 4 bases from V and 8 from J; bases not matched to a gene: 11. Germline values: CDR1 SGDLS, CDR2 YYNGEE. The CDR3 length is 15 residues.

The chain carries TRBV4-1 and TRBJ2-1; 10 bases fit TRBD2. CDR1 is MGHRA, CDR2 YSYEKL, per germline. The ends lost 4 bases at V and 6 bases at J; junction bases unmatched: 6. The CDR3 runs to 15 residues. The CDR3 DNA reads TGCGCCAGCAGCCGCCTAGCGGGAGCCGGCAATGAGCAGTTCTTC. As protein: CASSRLAGAGNEQFF.

The chain employs TRBV19 and TRBJ1-2; the match to TRBD1 covers 9 bases. Germline CDR1 reads LNHDA; CDR2 reads SQIVND (reference sequence). V dropped 9 bases and J dropped 4; count of bases not matched to a gene: 3. The CDR3 totals 12 residues. CDR3 loop: CASGTGPYGYTF. The CDR3 DNA follows: TGTGCCAGCGGGACAGGGCCCTATGGCTACACCTTC.

This clone appeared a single time. The chain has TRBV6-1 and TRBJ2-1; 13 positions match TRBD2. J was trimmed by 6 bases and V by 2 bases; bases with no gene match: 10. The V gene's germline CDR1 is MNHNS and CDR2 SASEGT. This CDR3 region has 18 residues. CDR3: CASSERSGLAGSSNEQFF. The CDR3 nucleotides are TGTGCCAGCAGTGAACGATCGGGACTAGCGGGAAGTAGCAATGAGCAGTTCTTC.

In the case of this clone: The same CDR3 also results from other DNA sequences found in this sample. This chain connects TRBV4-3 to TRBJ1-5; D is uncertain. CDR3 length: 15 amino acids. With 0 bases removed from V and 4 bases from J, the gap between germline ends came to 10 bases. CDR1 and CDR2 from the germline V gene are LGHNA and YSLEER. CDR3 nucleotides: TGCGCCAGCAGCCAAGAAGCAGGTCCAAATCAGCCCCAGCATTTT. Its protein is CASSQEAGPNQPQHF.

The gene calls are TRBV25-1 and TRBJ1-2, with 8 bases lining up with TRBD1. The germline gives CDR1 MGHDK, CDR2 SYGVNS. The junction had 8 bases not matched to a gene; V was cut back by 2 bases and J by 6 bases. The CDR3 extends over 15 amino acids. CDR3 residues: CASSEPRGQADGYTF. The CDR3, as DNA: TGTGCCAGCAGTGAACCCAGGGGACAGGCAGATGGCTACACCTTC.

This clone was recorded only once. The chain couples TRBV27 to TRBJ1-6, with 10 bases matching TRBD1. With V trimmed by 6 bases and J by 9 bases, 8 bases remained unmatched. Germline loops: CDR1 MNHEY, CDR2 SMNVEV (reference sequence). The CDR3 covers 15 residues. The CDR3 region is CASSISGQGVSPLHF. The DNA of the CDR3 is TGTGCCAGCAGCATATCTGGACAGGGGGTTTCACCCCTCCACTTT.

This chain joins TRBV7-3 and TRBJ1-1; 10 bases are shared with TRBD1. V shed 5 bases and J 3 bases; nucleotides not matched to a gene: 6. From germline, CDR1 is SGHTA and CDR2 FQGTGA. CDR3 size: 15 residues. CDR3 DNA sequence: TGTGCCAGCAGCGCCAGGACAGGGGGAGACACTGAAGCTTTCTTT. Its translation: CASSARTGGDTEAFF.

The V gene is TRBV5-1, the J gene TRBJ2-2; 9 nucleotides match TRBD2. V shed 0 bases, J shed 5 bases, and the junction held 8 bases outside the gene matches. The germline V gene has CDR1 SGHRS and CDR2 YFSETQ. The CDR3 runs to 17 residues. In nucleotides, the CDR3 is TGCGCCAGCAGCTTGGGCTTTAGAGCGGGAGGTACCGGGGAGCTGTTTTTT. Translated, it gives CASSLGFRAGGTGELFF.

The V and J genes are TRBV9 and TRBJ2-7; D possibly corresponds to TRBD2 (5 bases). V was shortened by 0 bases and J by 4 bases, with 11 bases between the two germline ends. Germline-derived CDR1 and CDR2 are SGDLS and YYNGEE. The CDR3 length is 14 residues. The CDR3 coding sequence is TGTGCCAGCAGCGTAGCTACTAGTGGGTACGAGCAGTACTTC. Translating it yields CASSVATSGYEQYF.

This clone has just one count. V is TRBV7-2 and J is TRBJ1-5; TRBD1 might be the D (5 bases). The germline V gene has CDR1 SGHTA and CDR2 FQGNSA. The ends were cut back, 7 bases at V and 7 bases at J, with 17 bases in the middle. CDR3 length: 14 residues. The CDR3 DNA reads TGTGCCAGCAACTCCTCGGCAGGGCGGCAGCCCCAGCATTTT. This codes for CASNSSAGRQPQHF.

On this clone itself: The junction departs from the called germline gene at one end, perhaps through a read error. This rearrangement joins TRBV4-1 to TRBJ2-2, with TRBD2 as a possible D gene (5 bases). The CDR3 is made up of 18 amino acids. From germline, CDR1 is MGHRA and CDR2 YSYEKL. This chain's CDR3 is CASSHPKTLGTNTWELFF. The CDR3 DNA follows: TGCGCCAGCAGCCATCCCAAGACACTAGGAACTAACACCTGGGAGCTGTTTTTT.